A single sample is the source of the 28 T cell receptor beta chains below, sequenced in a study of blood T cell repertoires in COVID-19 (dated by TCRdb to the early 2020s). The receptor library was made with the immunoSEQ multiplex PCR assay. Imported from immuneACCESS, the table was reduced by TCRdb to in-frame sequences with V and J called. These copies leave out some clones; in studies compared against another copy, an unresolved V gene accounts for under half, and the cause of the remainder is not known. Here the sample has about 190,000 clones; roughly 80% occur a single time. Roughly 3.2% of the sample is in the top ten clones. Sequenced material: PBMCs or T cells enriched from blood (not recorded which). All receptors derive from a woman in her twenties or thirties who had recovered from COVID-19.

The CDR3 protein is CASSLGQGANTDTQYF. In DNA, the CDR3 is TGTGCCAGCAGCTTAGGGCAGGGGGCCAACACAGATACGCAGTATTTT. The gene calls are TRBV11-2 and TRBJ2-3; 8 bases match TRBD1. CDR3 size: 16 residues. Trimming took 1 base from V and 2 from J; bases not matched to a gene: 5. Germline CDR1 SGHAT, CDR2 FQNNGV. Filled out from reference TRBV11-2 and TRBJ2-3, the complete variable domain reads EAGVAQSPRYKIIEKRQSVAFWCNPISGHATLYWYQQILGQGPKLLIQFQNNGVVDDSQLPKDRFSAERLKGVDSTLKIQPAKLEDSAVYLCASSLGQGANTDTQYFGPGTRLTVL.

This rearrangement joins TRBV6-5 to TRBJ1-2; a weak D match, TRBD1 (5 bases). Trimming shortened V by 6 bases and J by 8 bases, and 16 bases separated the two germline ends. The CDR3 runs to 13 residues. Looked up from germline, CDR1 is MNHEY and CDR2 is SVGAGI. Here the CDR3 DNA reads TGTGCCAGCAGAAGTAACAGGCTCAGCGGCTACACCTTC. It codes for CASRSNRLSGYTF.

The chain recombines TRBV7-9 with TRBJ2-4; D is ambiguous. V lost 2 bases and J lost 6, with 17 bases in between. Germline CDR1 and CDR2: SEHNR and FQNEAQ (reference sequence). This CDR3 is built from 16 residues. The CDR3 DNA is TGTGCCAGCAGCTTACAGTCCCTATTTAGAGGAAACATTCAGTACTTC. Translation gives CASSLQSLFRGNIQYF.

This clone appeared once. The rearrangement uses TRBV19 and TRBJ2-3; 14 bases line up with TRBD2. The trim removed 8 bases at V and 2 bases at J, leaving 6 bases unmatched. The CDR3 length is 16 residues. Germline lookup yields CDR1 LNHDA and CDR2 SQIVND (reference sequence). The CDR3, as DNA: TGTGCCAGTCGAGCGACTAGCGGGAGGGCCACAGATACGCAGTATTTT. Its translation is CASRATSGRATDTQYF.

The gene calls are TRBV9 and TRBJ2-3; 8 bases are shared with TRBD2. J lost 0 bases, V lost 3 bases, and 6 bases had no gene match. Per the germline V gene, CDR1 is SGDLS and CDR2 is YYNGEE. This CDR3 is 16 amino acids long. Here the CDR3 DNA reads TGTGCCAGCAGCGCAGTAGCGGGACCTAGCACAGATACGCAGTATTTT. As protein: CASSAVAGPSTDTQYF.

V and J are TRBV5-6 and TRBJ2-2; 9 positions agree with TRBD2. Unmatched junction bases numbered 3, after V lost 0 bases and J lost 0 bases. The V gene's germline CDR1 is SGHDT and CDR2 YYEEEE. This CDR3 comprises 17 residues. CDR3 protein: CASSLGSSGANTGELFF. CDR3 coding DNA: TGTGCCAGCAGCTTGGGGTCTAGCGGGGCGAACACCGGGGAGCTGTTTTTT.

The chain employs TRBV7-3 and TRBJ2-2, with 7 bases aligning to TRBD1. The CDR3 runs 14 residues. CDR1 and CDR2 (germline): SGHTA, FQGTGA. J gave up 8 bases and V 4 bases, and 7 bases lay outside the gene matches. CDR3 loop: CASSSGQIRGELFF. The CDR3 DNA reads TGTGCCAGCAGCTCGGGACAGATCCGGGGGGAGCTGTTTTTT.

In this sample, this clone turned up once. This sequence joins TRBV9 and TRBJ2-2, with D possibly matching TRBD2 (5 bases). Germline V gene lookup returns CDR1 SGDLS and CDR2 YYNGEE. Trimming shortened V by 0 bases and J by 5 bases, and 11 bases separated the two germline ends. CDR3 size: 15 residues. The CDR3 here is CASSVATGGTGELFF. DNA for the CDR3: TGTGCCAGCAGCGTAGCAACTGGCGGGACCGGGGAGCTGTTTTTT.

The chain has TRBV5-1 and TRBJ1-1, with a possible D match to TRBD1 (6 bases). The ends were cut back, 4 bases at V and 0 bases at J, with 25 bases in the middle. Germline lookup yields CDR1 SGHRS and CDR2 YFSETQ. This CDR3 region has 19 residues. CDR3 loop: CASSPGLLGALLMNTEAFF. CDR3 bases: TGCGCCAGCAGCCCCGGCCTATTGGGGGCGCTTCTAATGAACACTGAAGCTTTCTTT. The whole variable domain, filled in from reference TRBV5-1 and TRBJ1-1, reads KAGVTQTPRYLIKTRGQQVTLSCSPISGHRSVSWYQQTPGQGLQFLFEYFSETQRNKGNFPGRFSGRQFSNSRSEMNVSTLELGDSALYLCASSPGLLGALLMNTEAFFGQGTRLTVV.

V usage is TRBV18 and J usage is TRBJ1-1, with 7 bases lining up with TRBD1. Germline V gene sequence: CDR1 KGHSH, CDR2 LQKENI. The CDR3 sequence is 14 residues long. V was pared by 8 bases and J by 1 base, with 7 bases of the junction left unmatched. The DNA for the CDR3 is TGTGCCAGCAACCGGGACAGCAGGAACACTGAAGCTTTCTTT. Encoded protein: CASNRDSRNTEAFF.

The chain has TRBV7-2 and TRBJ2-1, with 7 bases fitting TRBD2. Losses at the gene ends were 5 bases for V and 7 bases for J; bases not matched to a gene: 11. CDR3 size: 15 residues. Per the germline V gene, CDR1 is SGHTA and CDR2 is FQGNSA. The CDR3, as DNA: TGTGCCAGCAGCGCGCCCGGGACTACCACAAATGAGCAGTTCTTC. It yields the protein CASSAPGTTTNEQFF.

V and J are TRBV28 and TRBJ2-1; 8 bases align to TRBD1. The germline V gene encodes CDR1 MDHEN and CDR2 SYDVKM. V gave up 5 bases and J gave up 3 bases; unmatched junction bases: 9. The CDR3 has 16 residues. The CDR3 region is CASSAPGQVYYNEQFF. The CDR3 nucleotides are TGTGCCAGCAGTGCCCCGGGACAGGTATACTACAATGAGCAGTTCTTC.

V gene TRBV5-4 combines with J gene TRBJ2-5; 9 bases are shared with TRBD2. The trim removed 0 bases at V and 5 bases at J, leaving 11 bases unmatched. The germline gives CDR1 SGHNT, CDR2 YYREEE (reference sequence). The CDR3 consists of 17 residues. CDR3 coding DNA: TGTGCCAGCAGCTTGGAGGGTGGTGGCGGGGGGGCCGAGACCCAGTACTTC. This codes for CASSLEGGGGGAETQYF. Filled out from reference TRBV5-4 and TRBJ2-5, the complete variable domain reads ETGVTQSPTHLIKTRGQQVTLRCSSQSGHNTVSWYQQALGQGPQFIFQYYREEENGRGNFPPRFSGLQFPNYSSELNVNALELDDSALYLCASSLEGGGGGAETQYFGPGTRLLVL.

In its sample, this clone was seen once. This sequence joins TRBV5-6 and TRBJ2-7; the D is unclear. Germline V CDR1 and CDR2: SGHDT, YYEEEE. Trimming stripped 0 bases from V and 4 bases from J, with 5 bases between. The CDR3 has 12 residues. The DNA of the CDR3 is TGTGCCAGCAGCTTGGACTTATACGAGCAGTACGTC. Residues: CASSLDLYEQYV.

In DNA form, the CDR3 reads TGTGCCAGTAGTATGGGGACAGTCTCCTACGAGCAGTACTTC. Protein sequence: CASSMGTVSYEQYF. This chain connects TRBV19 to TRBJ2-7, with TRBD1 identical over 7 bases. CDR1 LNHDA and CDR2 SQIVND come from the germline V gene (reference sequence). V lost 3 bases to trimming and J lost 0 bases; unmatched junction nucleotides: 2. The length of the CDR3 is 14 residues.

The sample holds one count of this clone. The gene calls are TRBV25-1 and TRBJ2-3; 11 nucleotides line up with TRBD2. The CDR3 consists of 16 residues. V shed 2 bases and J 5 bases; nucleotides not matched to a gene: 6. Germline CDR1 and CDR2: MGHDK and SYGVNS. Written as DNA, the CDR3 is TGTGCCAGCAGTGAACTTCGGCTAGCGGGAGGAGATACGCAGTATTTT. Translated: CASSELRLAGGDTQYF.

V and J are TRBV6-5 and TRBJ2-7; TRBD1 matches at 7 bases. V shed 6 bases, J shed 5 bases, and the junction held 7 bases outside the gene matches. Looked up from germline, CDR1 is MNHEY and CDR2 is SVGAGI. This CDR3 is 13 amino acids long. The CDR3, as DNA: TGTGCCAGCAGAGCGACAGGGCGCGACGAGCAGTACGTC. It yields the protein CASRATGRDEQYV.

The V gene is TRBV27, the J gene TRBJ2-1, with 10 bases aligning to TRBD2. Germline loops: CDR1 MNHEY, CDR2 SMNVEV (reference sequence). CDR3 size: 17 residues. J was trimmed by 5 bases and V by 3 bases; bases with no gene match: 10. The CDR3 DNA reads as TGTGCCAGCAGTTTCCTCCCCACTAGCGGGGTGAACAATGAGCAGTTCTTC. Translated: CASSFLPTSGVNNEQFF.

The rearrangement uses TRBV27 and TRBJ2-2; 10 nucleotides agree with TRBD2. Trimming cost V 4 bases and J 1 base; bases outside gene matches: 3. CDR1 and CDR2 from the germline V gene are MNHEY and SMNVEV (reference sequence). The CDR3 consists of 16 residues. The CDR3 region is CASSSLAGVNTGELFF. For the CDR3, the DNA is TGTGCCAGCAGTTCCCTAGCGGGAGTGAACACCGGGGAGCTGTTTTTT.

V is TRBV7-9 and J is TRBJ2-3, with 9 bases lining up with TRBD1. Germline-derived CDR1 and CDR2 are SEHNR and FQNEAQ (reference sequence). V gave up 4 bases and J gave up 5 bases; unmatched junction bases: 13. CDR3 length: 17 residues. The CDR3 bases are TGTGCCAGCAGCTATGACAGGGGGTTCCTAATAGGAGATACGCAGTATTTT. Translation gives CASSYDRGFLIGDTQYF.

This chain connects TRBV24-1 to TRBJ2-1; 7 nucleotides agree with TRBD1. The CDR3 is 16 residues long. The V and J ends lost 2 bases and 0 bases, in that order; junction bases with no gene match: 3. CDR1 and CDR2 from the germline V gene are KGHDR and SFDVKD. The CDR3 region is CATSDSGTVSYNEQFF. Here the CDR3 DNA reads TGTGCCACCAGTGATTCCGGGACAGTCTCCTACAATGAGCAGTTCTTC.

The table lists this clone with a count of one. The V call is TRBV28, the J call TRBJ2-7; 8 bases are shared with TRBD1. J was trimmed by 7 bases and V by 3 bases; bases with no gene match: 11. Germline CDR1 MDHEN, CDR2 SYDVKM. CDR3 length: 15 amino acids. CDR3 region: CASSFSVDRVGEQYF. Written as DNA, the CDR3 is TGTGCCAGCAGTTTTTCAGTGGACAGGGTGGGTGAGCAGTACTTC.

This chain joins TRBV7-2 and TRBJ1-2; tentative D call: TRBD1 (6 bases). CDR3 length: 13 amino acids. Trimming stripped 1 base from V and 4 bases from J, with 7 bases between. Per the germline V gene, CDR1 is SGHTA and CDR2 is FQGNSA. The CDR3 loop reads CASSLDRVYGYTF. DNA of the CDR3: TGTGCCAGCAGCTTAGACAGGGTCTATGGCTACACCTTC.

The gene calls are TRBV23-1 and TRBJ1-1; 7 bases are shared with TRBD1. TRBV23-1 is known as an ORF, though its function is uncertain. This CDR3 comprises 15 residues. J lost 1 base, V lost 3 bases, and 5 bases had no gene match. CDR3 residues: CASSQLQGTNTEAFF. Written as DNA, the CDR3 is TGCGCCAGCAGTCAGCTACAGGGGACGAACACTGAAGCTTTCTTT.

The chain's CDR3 is CASSSTRATNEKLFF. CDR3 nucleotide sequence: TGTGCCAGCAGCTCTACCCGTGCAACTAATGAAAAACTGTTTTTT. The J gene is TRBJ1-4, the V gene TRBV7-2; D is undetermined. CDR3 size: 15 residues. Per the germline V gene, CDR1 is SGHTA and CDR2 is FQGNSA. V lost 4 bases to trimming and J lost 0 bases, with 9 bases between them.

The chain links TRBV4-1 to TRBJ1-2, with D tentatively TRBD1 (5 bases). Trimming shortened V by 1 base and J by 4 bases, and 10 bases separated the two germline ends. This CDR3 comprises 14 residues. Germline CDR1 reads MGHRA; CDR2 reads YSYEKL. This chain's CDR3 is CASSQGVRVYGYTF. The CDR3 coding sequence is TGCGCCAGCAGCCAAGGGGTCAGGGTCTATGGCTACACCTTC.

The chain has TRBV15 and TRBJ1-2; no clear D. Trimming removed 0 bases at V and 7 bases at J, with 6 bases between. Germline CDR1 LNHNV, CDR2 YYDKDF (reference sequence). The CDR3 length is 12 residues. The CDR3 DNA follows: TGTGCCACCAGCAGAGATCTGCGTGGCTACACCTTC. It yields the protein CATSRDLRGYTF.

This clone was counted a single time. V usage is TRBV5-1 and J usage is TRBJ2-1, with 9 bases identical to TRBD2. This CDR3 region has 16 residues. The germline gives CDR1 SGHRS, CDR2 YFSETQ. V lost 4 bases, J lost 0 bases, and 5 bases stayed unmatched. For the CDR3, the DNA is TGCGCCAGCAGCAGAGTAGCGGGAGCCTCCTACAATGAGCAGTTCTTC. Its translation is CASSRVAGASYNEQFF.